This T cell receptor (beta chain) was sequenced for a study of neurological immune-mediated disorders (dated by TCRdb to between 2019 and 2020). In the study overall: Among the roughly 35 multiple sclerosis patients, approximately 31 had relapsing-remitting MS and 3 had secondary progressive MS. Peripheral blood TCR-beta repertoires from HTLV-I-associated myelopathy (HAM/TSP) patients, multiple sclerosis patients and healthy controls were compared by UMI-based sequencing. Alongside PBMC samples, the set of some 97 TCR-beta libraries contained longitudinal samples, technical triplicates, and paired CD4+ and CD8+ T-cell subsets that had been sorted. Of the 68 subjects in the cohort, some 14 were HAM/TSP patients, roughly 35 were multiple sclerosis patients, and about 20 were healthy controls.

Sorted-subset TCR libraries were prepared from around 1 million sorted CD4+ or CD8+ T cells. The multiple sclerosis patients were enrolled in a US clinical protocol that evaluated disease progression with magnetic resonance imaging. PBMCs were separated from peripheral blood using Ficoll-Hypaque density gradient centrifugation and then cryopreserved in liquid nitrogen. The study also sequenced paired sorted CD4+ and CD8+ subsets from healthy controls, HAM/TSP patients and MS patients. Many counts were recorded for this clonotype. Its antigen remains unidentified. No base quality values were provided; no much bigger clone lies one nucleotide off. The full study reports these points: Repertoires from 18 of 34 MS patients were grouped by phylogenetic analysis into a cluster of related CDR3 sequences, suggesting a possible repertoire-level signature. Across subjects, expanded clones never shared an identical CDR3 amino acid sequence, which suggests that the TCR-beta repertoires in every group were private. The MS cluster was not associated with any clinical or MRI features, and the authors stated that larger cohorts are needed. The highest TCR clonal expansion was observed in HAM/TSP patients, whereas the lowest was observed in MS patients, even when compared with healthy controls.

cDNA was synthesized by template-switch 5'RACE using a primer carrying a 10-nucleotide random unique molecular identifier by which each TCR transcript was tagged. Every sequencing run covered 15-18 subjects and yielded more than 180 million TCR-beta sequences. The RNeasy kit was used to extract total RNA. The KAPA Real-time Library Amplification kit was used to amplify TCR-beta VDJ regions with primers targeting the TCR constant region and the 5'RACE anchor. A first PCR added sample indexes and Illumina adaptors, after which a second PCR increased the library yield. After Ampure bead purification, the roughly 650 bp TCR product was size-selected on a 2% E-gel SizeSelection system. Library quality was checked on a Bioanalyzer, concentration was measured with Qubit, and libraries were quantified with the Kapa Library Quantification kit before pooling. Paired-end 2 x 150 bp sequencing of the libraries was performed on an Illumina HiSeq 2500. To increase sequence diversity, roughly 23-30% phiX was spiked into each library pool. From the authors' description of their analysis: The quality-filtered reads were processed with the UMI-based MiGEC pipeline, whose error correction step removed more than 80% of the raw TCR sequences. IMGT germline references were used for aligning VDJ genes, and each clonotype was defined as a unique CDR3 amino acid sequence together with its V-J genes. Clonal expansion, Shannon diversity and CDR3 relatedness (CalcPairwiseDistances, ClusterSamples) were evaluated with VDJtools, and phylogenetic trees were built with CLCbio workbench. Clones with at least 8 unique UMIs were defined as expanded, with this threshold being based on coefficient-of-variation modelling across technical triplicates. TCRdb itself trimmed the public reads at Q25 with fastp, ran MiXCR and retained productive beta chains. Every distinct CDR3 protein forms one entry, paired with its most common genes and DNA. These V and J calls originate from TCRdb's pipeline instead of the authors' own analysis. This sample has about 22,000 distinct CDR3 sequences in its table, and roughly 17% of those were observed once. 7% to 9% of the sample lies in the top ten.

Trimming costs V 0 bases and J 0 bases, and their ends lie 9 bases apart. From cysteine to phenylalanine, the CDR3 is 17 amino acids long. Only the CDR3 part of the read is kept: 51 bases, read in frame from the first base. For CDR1 and CDR2, the germline V gene (reference sequence) lists MNHNY and SVGAGI. The source is a woman aged 18-30 years with multiple sclerosis. The sample consisted of CD8+ T cells from blood. The rearrangement combines TRBV6-6 with TRBJ1-6; no D gene can be assigned with confidence. The CDR3 is CASSYSDTSSYNSPLHF. The DNA reads as follows: TGTGCCAGCAGTTACTCAGACACCAGCTCCTATAATTCACCCCTCCACTTT.